This TCR beta chain emerged from a study of T-cell memory formation after mild COVID-19. TCRdb used MiXCR to reprocess the 5' RACE reads, holding one entry per CDR3 protein. The sample carries nearly 350,000 distinct CDR3 sequences, approximately 13% recorded once. Germline V gives CDR1 SGDLS, CDR2 YYNGEE. The V segment lost 4 bases and the J segment 0 bases; nucleotides outside the gene matches: 4. The CDR3 runs 14 residues. This clonotype was found a few times. This chain links TRBV9 with TRBJ2-7, with TRBD2 matching over 7 bases. The sequence was obtained from a man aged 18 to 29 who had mild COVID-19 (a few samples of this study predate the infection). Cell type and time point are not known. Sequencing was done on a sample of PBMCs or a T cell subset sorted from them (not recorded which). The CDR3 loop reads CASSSRGFSYEQYF. The CDR3, as DNA: TGTGCCAGCAGCTCGCGGGGGTTCTCCTACGAGCAGTACTTC.